Each of the 18 T cell receptor beta chains below was sequenced from the same sample in a study of Ad26.COV2.S vaccination and SARS-CoV-2 variants. Treatment specified: 15 to 20 received Ad26.COV2.S at low or high dose, single or two shots; about 5 received placebo; per-sample allocation not given. The study sampled participants on day 63 after the first vaccine or placebo injection. Sequencing used immunoSEQ multiplex PCR; TCRdb keeps in-frame clones, though not all of them. Of over 450,000 clones in the sample, 89% are singletons; the top ten hold roughly 1.7%. This specimen was peripheral blood, taken in a trial of Ad26.COV2.S vaccine versus placebo. These receptors were collected from a person between 18 and 65 years old who received the Ad26.COV2.S COVID-19 vaccine or a placebo.

The chain is built from TRBV4-2 and TRBJ2-7, with 7 bases lining up with TRBD1. Germline V gene lookup returns CDR1 LGHNA and CDR2 YNFKEQ. V lost 4 bases to trimming and J lost 3 bases; unmatched junction nucleotides: 12. The CDR3 loop spans 16 amino acids. This CDR3 reads CASSLHIGTDFYEQYF. The CDR3, as DNA: TGTGCCAGCAGCCTCCACATAGGGACAGATTTCTACGAGCAGTACTTC.

The genes are TRBV6-5 and TRBJ2-7; D gene unclear. The germline V gene has CDR1 MNHEY and CDR2 SVGAGI. The CDR3 is made up of 13 amino acids. V lost 0 bases, J lost 5 bases, and 8 bases lay in between. The CDR3: CASSYSTAHEQYF. The CDR3 bases are TGTGCCAGCAGTTACTCAACCGCCCACGAGCAGTACTTC.

The chain combines TRBV7-9 with TRBJ1-1, with a tentative D call TRBD1 (6 bases). The CDR3 consists of 12 residues. V shed 8 bases and J shed 3 bases, with 10 bases lying between them. Germline V gene data show CDR1 as SEHNR and CDR2 as FQNEAQ (reference sequence). CDR3 bases: TGTGCCAGCGGCAGGGGCGACACTGAAGCTTTCTTT. This encodes CASGRGDTEAFF.

The chain joins TRBV25-1 to TRBJ1-1; D uncertain. Germline CDR1 and CDR2: MGHDK and SYGVNS. This CDR3 is 11 amino acids long. V lost 2 bases to trimming and J lost 8 bases, with 6 bases between them. CDR3 nucleotides: TGTGCCAGCAGTGAAGGACGGGAAGCTTTCTTT. This encodes CASSEGREAFF.

The chain links TRBV5-1 to TRBJ2-1, with D uncertain. Germline V lookup: CDR1 SGHRS, CDR2 YFSETQ. This CDR3 is 15 amino acids long. V was clipped by 2 bases and J by 3 bases, with 12 bases between them. The CDR3 region has the DNA TGCGCCAGCAGCTTTTTCGAGCCCCTCTACAATGAGCAGTTCTTC. Its protein is CASSFFEPLYNEQFF.

The J gene is TRBJ2-1, the V gene TRBV6-5; D perhaps matches TRBD2 (7 bases). The CDR3 has 16 amino acids. Germline CDR1 and CDR2: MNHEY and SVGAGI. Between the trimmed V and J ends, which lost 0 bases and 8 bases, there was a span of 17 bases. CDR3 sequence (DNA): TGTGCCAGCAGTTACTCAGTGGGGGGGGCGACCGATGAGCAGTTCTTC. The encoded protein is CASSYSVGGATDEQFF.

This chain uses TRBV24-1 with TRBJ2-7, with no clear D. Germline-derived CDR1 and CDR2 are KGHDR and SFDVKD. The CDR3 spans 21 residues. Trimming shortened V by 3 bases and J by 3 bases, and 32 bases separated the two germline ends. The CDR3 region has the DNA TGTGCCACCAGTGATGAGGTTCCAGGCAGACCCTATACTGACCCTAGCTACGAGCAGTACTTC. Its protein is CATSDEVPGRPYTDPSYEQYF.

The chain carries TRBV7-8 and TRBJ2-5, with 8 nucleotides matching TRBD2. The length of the CDR3 is 17 residues. CDR1 and CDR2 (germline): SGHVS, FQNEAQ. V lost 3 bases, J lost 2 bases, and 11 bases stayed unmatched. CDR3 residues: CASSFAWSSGVQETQYF. In nucleotides, the CDR3 is TGTGCCAGCAGCTTCGCCTGGAGTAGCGGGGTACAAGAGACCCAGTACTTC.

The genes are TRBV2 and TRBJ1-2; unclear D gene. V was cut by 6 bases and J by 5 bases, with 16 bases left in between. This CDR3 has 14 amino acids. Germline lookup yields CDR1 SNHLY and CDR2 FYNNEI. The CDR3 nucleotides read TGTGCCAGCAGAACCGTCGGGAGTCTTTATGGCTACACCTTC. This encodes CASRTVGSLYGYTF.

The chain uses TRBV19 and TRBJ1-6; D not resolved. V lost 0 bases and J lost 6, with 9 bases in between. The V gene's germline CDR1 is LNHDA and CDR2 SQIVND (reference sequence). The CDR3 is 15 amino acids. The DNA of the CDR3 is TGTGCCAGTAGTATAGATCTTGTGGGTAATTCACCCCTCCACTTT. Translated: CASSIDLVGNSPLHF.

V gene TRBV2 combines with J gene TRBJ2-1; weak D call: TRBD1 (6 bases). CDR1 and CDR2 (germline): SNHLY, FYNNEI. V lost 3 bases and J lost 3, with 6 bases in between. This CDR3 has 13 amino acids. CDR3 amino acids: CASSEDSYNEQFF. As DNA, the CDR3 is TGTGCCAGCAGTGAGGACAGCTACAATGAGCAGTTCTTC.

Remarks on this clone: A junction boundary mismatches the germline segment, possibly from a read error. Other DNA sequences from this sample encode an identical CDR3 as well. V is TRBV4-1 and J is TRBJ1-2, with D perhaps TRBD1 (5 bases). Germline CDR1 reads MGHRA; CDR2 reads YSYEKL. The CDR3 is 16 residues long. The CDR3 loop is CASSQDRRGAGYGYTF. The CDR3 DNA is TGCGCTAGCAGCCAAGATAGGAGGGGCGCAGGATATGGCTACACCTTC.

This chain connects TRBV7-2 to TRBJ2-7, with 13 nucleotides matching TRBD2. Germline V gene sequence: CDR1 SGHTA, CDR2 FQGNSA. The CDR3 is 16 amino acids. V was pared by 3 bases and J by 2 bases, with 4 bases of the junction left unmatched. The CDR3 region is CASSLGLAGRAYEQYF. CDR3 DNA: TGTGCCAGCAGCTTGGGACTAGCGGGGAGAGCCTACGAGCAGTACTTC.

This clone is a singleton in its sample. The rearrangement uses TRBV12-2 and TRBJ1-1. TRBV12-2 is listed as a pseudogene. CDR3 length: 15 amino acids. CDR3 DNA: TGTGCAAGTCGCCCCCCGGGGACGGCGAACACTGAAGCTTTCTTT. This gives the protein CASRPPGTANTEAFF.

This clone was seen only a few times. This chain uses TRBV11-2 with TRBJ2-7; D gene uncertain. Per germline, CDR1 SGHAT and CDR2 FQNNGV. The CDR3 covers 14 residues. Trimming removed 2 bases from V and 5 bases from J, with 13 bases in between. CDR3 nucleotides: TGTGCCAGCAGCTTAAGTCTCAGACTTCACGAGCAGTACTTC. Translating it yields CASSLSLRLHEQYF.

This chain links TRBV4-1 with TRBJ2-7; D is unclear. Trimming removed 4 bases from V and 0 bases from J, with 16 bases in between. Per the germline V gene, CDR1 is MGHRA and CDR2 is YSYEKL. There are 16 residues in the CDR3. CDR3 region: CASSPNTMGNSYEQYF. CDR3 sequence (DNA): TGCGCCAGCAGCCCCAACACCATGGGGAACTCCTACGAGCAGTACTTC.

This rearrangement joins TRBV7-3 to TRBJ2-7, with TRBD1 identical over 9 bases. This CDR3 has 15 amino acids. Germline V CDR1 and CDR2: SGHTA, FQGTGA. V shed 3 bases and J 0 bases; nucleotides not matched to a gene: 3. In nucleotides, the CDR3 is TGTGCCAGCAGCTTGGAGACAGGGGGCTCCTACGAGCAGTACTTC. It is translated as CASSLETGGSYEQYF.

The chain recombines TRBV14 with TRBJ2-1; 8 nucleotides agree with TRBD2. Trimming cost V 0 bases and J 4 bases; bases outside gene matches: 8. The CDR3 contains 17 residues. CDR1 is SGHDN, CDR2 FVKESK, per germline. The CDR3 spells CASSQEREGVKYNEQFF. DNA of the CDR3: TGTGCCAGCAGCCAAGAACGGGAGGGAGTTAAGTACAATGAGCAGTTCTTC.